A selection of T cell receptor beta chains follows, all from one sample in a study of CD4 T cells in relation to SARS-CoV-2 and coronaviruses. TCRdb's copy holds only in-frame clones and misses some; the assay was immunoSEQ multiplex PCR. The sample includes around 70,000 clones, 87% of them seen just once. Sequencing used memory CD4+ T cells from PBMCs. The receptors stem from a human donor in good health. Each CDR3 is given with its conserved first and last residue. The order of the fields is clone size, J gene, V gene, D gene, CDR3 protein, CDR3 DNA. D genes are given only for firm matches. Clone size is not always given. Where it is, it says once, few, many or a class for expanded clones.

NA,TRBJ2-7,TRBV27,NA,CASTMSRTRTYEQYF,TGTGCCAGCACCATGAGCAGGACTCGGACCTACGAGCAGTACTTC
NA,TRBJ2-7,TRBV6-2/TRBV6-3,NA,CASSWTGYEQYF,TGTGCCAGCAGTTGGACGGGATACGAGCAGTACTTC
NA,TRBJ2-2,TRBV10-3,NA,CAISESDYLRGELFF,TGTGCCATCAGTGAGTCGGACTACCTTAGAGGGGAGCTGTTTTTT
NA,TRBJ1-5,TRBV5-4,NA,CASSSDSDQPQHF,TGTGCCAGCAGCAGCGACAGTGACCAGCCCCAGCATTTT
NA,TRBJ2-1,TRBV19,NA,CASSGRNNEQFF,TGTGCCAGTAGTGGGCGAAACAATGAGCAGTTCTTC
NA,TRBJ2-3,TRBV11-1,NA,CASSLQGGTDTQYF,TGTGCCAGCAGCTTACAGGGGGGAACAGATACGCAGTATTTT
NA,TRBJ2-7,TRBV6-5,TRBD1,CASSRPGQVYEQYF,TGTGCCAGCAGTAGACCGGGACAGGTCTACGAGCAGTACTTC
NA,TRBJ1-2,TRBV3-1/TRBV3-2,NA,CASSQDIEPGNGYTF,TGTGCCAGCAGCCAAGATATCGAACCAGGGAATGGCTACACCTTC
NA,TRBJ2-1,TRBV18,NA,CASSPGGRALYNEQFF,TGTGCCAGCTCACCAGGCGGGCGGGCACTGTACAATGAGCAGTTCTTC
NA,TRBJ2-2,TRBV6-4,NA,CASSVSHDPDFTGELFF,TGTGCCAGCAGTGTCAGCCACGATCCCGATTTCACCGGGGAGCTGTTTTTT
NA,TRBJ2-7,TRBV11-2,NA,CASSPDAGTHSGEQYF,TGTGCCAGCAGCCCTGATGCGGGGACCCACTCGGGCGAGCAGTACTTC
NA,TRBJ2-5,TRBV6-2/TRBV6-3,TRBD1,CASSRGLIETQYF,TGTGCCAGCAGCAGGGGGTTAATAGAGACCCAGTACTTC
NA,TRBJ2-5,TRBV7-9,NA,CASALQETQYF,TGTGCCAGCGCCTTACAGGAGACCCAGTACTTC
NA,TRBJ1-1,TRBV4-3,NA,CASSQDRNTEAFF,TGCGCCAGCAGCCAAGATCGGAACACTGAAGCTTTCTTT
NA,TRBJ2-3,TRBV11-3,TRBD1,CASSTGTASTDTQYF,TGTGCCAGCAGCACTGGGACAGCTAGCACAGATACGCAGTATTTT
NA,TRBJ2-7,TRBV5-6,NA,CASSLGPPGHIPYEQYF,TGTGCCAGCAGCTTGGGGCCTCCGGGACACATACCTTACGAGCAGTACTTC
NA,TRBJ1-5,TRBV9,NA,CASSADSNQPQHF,TGTGCCAGCAGCGCAGACAGTAATCAGCCCCAGCATTTT
NA,TRBJ2-5,TRBV7-9,TRBD2,CASSPGGGQETQYF,TGTGCCAGCAGCCCGGGGGGGGGCCAAGAGACCCAGTACTTC
once,TRBJ2-3,TRBV7-9,NA,CAISRAGLRTDTQYF,TGTGCCATCTCCAGGGCCGGGCTAAGGACAGATACGCAGTATTTT
NA,TRBJ2-5,TRBV20-1,NA,CSASYQGRETQYF,TGCAGTGCTAGTTACCAGGGGAGGGAGACCCAGTACTTC
few,TRBJ2-1,TRBV5-1,NA,CASSLDARGQFF,TGCGCCAGCAGCTTGGACGCCCGGGGGCAGTTCTTC
NA,TRBJ2-7,TRBV6-6,TRBD1,CASSYVDRGQYEQYF,TGTGCCAGCAGTTACGTAGACAGGGGGCAGTACGAGCAGTACTTC
once,TRBJ1-3,TRBV6-1,NA,CASSGPGTPFSGNTIYF,TGTGCCAGCAGTGGCCCCGGGACACCGTTCTCTGGAAACACCATATATTTT
few,TRBJ2-2,TRBV28,TRBD2,CASRPTSGNTGELFF,TGTGCCAGCAGGCCGACTAGCGGAAACACCGGGGAGCTGTTTTTT
NA,TRBJ1-2,TRBV29-1,NA,CSTSGTPYGYTF,TGCAGCACTTCCGGGACACCCTATGGCTACACCTTC
NA,TRBJ2-4,TRBV7-2,NA,CASSLAFAKNIQYF,TGTGCCAGCAGCTTAGCGTTTGCCAAAAACATTCAGTACTTC
once,TRBJ2-2,TRBV6-5,TRBD1,CASNRGDGTGELFF,TGTGCCAGCAACAGGGGGGATGGCACCGGGGAGCTGTTTTTT
NA,TRBJ1-5,TRBV28,NA,CASNSGGQPQHF,TGTGCCTCCAACAGCGGCGGGCAGCCCCAGCATTTT
NA,TRBJ1-2,TRBV7-2,TRBD1,CASSHPTTLTGGISYGYTF,TGTGCCAGCAGCCACCCTACAACCCTGACAGGGGGGATCTCATATGGCTACACCTTC
once,TRBJ2-2,TRBV29-1,NA,CSFAGTANTGELFF,TGCAGCTTCGCCGGGACTGCGAACACCGGGGAGCTGTTTTTT
NA,TRBJ1-2,TRBV30,TRBD1,CAWSLQGANYGYTF,TGTGCCTGGAGTTTACAGGGGGCGAACTATGGCTACACCTTC
NA,TRBJ2-1,TRBV12-3/TRBV12-4,NA,CASSLGGRDEQFF,TGTGCCAGCAGTTTGGGAGGTAGAGATGAGCAGTTCTTC
NA,TRBJ1-1,TRBV7-3,NA,CASSSQGDAEAFF,TGTGCCAGCAGCTCACAGGGCGACGCTGAAGCTTTCTTT
NA,TRBJ2-7,TRBV3-1/TRBV3-2,TRBD2,CASSQGTLFVGGVPYEQYF,TGTGCCAGCAGCCAAGGGACTTTATTTGTCGGGGGGGTCCCCTACGAGCAGTACTTC
NA,TRBJ2-3,TRBV19,TRBD2,CASSLTSVSLDTQYF,TGTGCCAGTAGTCTGACTAGCGTTAGTTTAGATACGCAGTATTTT
NA,TRBJ2-7,TRBV7-9,NA,CASSQTVQGEQYF,TGTGCCAGCAGCCAGACGGTCCAGGGGGAGCAGTACTTC
NA,TRBJ1-2,TRBV4-3,NA,CASSQGEDGYGYTF,TGCGCCAGCAGCCAAGGGGAGGACGGCTATGGCTACACCTTC
NA,TRBJ2-2,TRBV5-1,TRBD2,CASSKGLAGGYNTGELFF,TGCGCCAGCAGCAAGGGACTAGCGGGAGGTTATAATACCGGGGAGCTGTTTTTT